The source of this T cell receptor beta chain is a study of Graves' ophthalmopathy and Graves' hyperthyroidism. CDR3 size: 14 residues. Germline CDR1 is ENHRY and CDR2 is SYGVKD. Trimming removed 6 bases at V and 4 bases at J, with 15 bases between. The table lists this clonotype with many counts. No antigen is known for it. Findings and caveats of the study: Blood also harbored most expanded thyroid clonotypes above 0.001 frequency. Discriminating ophthalmopathy from stable hyperthyroidism, a 13-signature model attained a sensitivity of about 89% and a specificity of around 77%.

Amplification of the TCR beta CDR3 regions used RNA transcripts (as template). The library came from an HTBI-primed first-round RT-PCR and a second-round multiplex PCR. TCRdb re-derived calls from the multiplex PCR reads in MiXCR, one entry per CDR3 protein. The sample shows fewer than 350,000 distinct CDR3 sequences, 15% to 20% of them seen only once. The clonotype was recovered from an adult man with Graves' ophthalmopathy. Material: peripheral blood. V gene TRBV10-3 combines with J gene TRBJ1-2; D perhaps matches TRBD1 (6 bases). The CDR3 DNA is TGTGCCATCAGCAGAGGGGGGACGGGCTATGGCTACACCTTC. It is translated as CAISRGGTGYGYTF.